The 11 T cell receptor beta chains below come from one sample, sequenced in a study of blood T cells in healthy people across ages. It was with a sample-barcoded 5' primer and a J-beta primer mix that a second PCR of about 6 to 12 cycles was run. MiXCR, applied by TCRdb to the 5' RACE reads, yields one record per CDR3 protein. The sample has some 710,000 distinct CDR3 sequences, 20% to 25% seen once. Sequenced sample: blood. Receptors were obtained from a man in his 70s in good health.

There are a few counts of this clonotype. The rearrangement links TRBV12-3 or TRBV12-4 to TRBJ1-1; D unresolved. The CDR3 is made up of 14 amino acids. Trimming stripped 5 bases from V and 2 bases from J, with 12 bases between. The CDR3, as DNA: TGTGCCAGCAGTAGACCATTTGCCAACACTGAAGCTTTCTTT. This gives the protein CASSRPFANTEAFF.

The rearrangement links TRBV4-3 to TRBJ1-1; 7 bases agree with TRBD1. CDR3 size: 13 residues. Germline V gene lookup returns CDR1 LGHNA and CDR2 YSLEER. With V trimmed by 0 bases and J by 7 bases, 2 bases remained unmatched. As DNA, the CDR3 is TGCGCCAGCAGCCAAGATCGGACAGGTGAAGCTTTCTTT. It is translated as CASSQDRTGEAFF.

The rearrangement joins TRBV5-1 to TRBJ2-3; the D call may be TRBD1 or TRBD2 (5 bases each). The V end lost 0 bases, the J end lost 2 bases, and 13 bases lay between the germline ends. The V gene's germline CDR1 is SGHRS and CDR2 YFSETQ. The CDR3 has 16 residues. The CDR3: CASSLVGAANTDTQYF. For the CDR3, the DNA is TGCGCCAGCAGCTTGGTCGGGGCAGCAAACACAGATACGCAGTATTTT. The variable domain in full, with the rest retrieved from reference TRBV5-1 and TRBJ2-3, is KAGVTQTPRYLIKTRGQQVTLSCSPISGHRSVSWYQQTPGQGLQFLFEYFSETQRNKGNFPGRFSGRQFSNSRSEMNVSTLELGDSALYLCASSLVGAANTDTQYFGPGTRLTVL.

This clonotype appeared a few times. Here the CDR3 DNA reads TGCAGCGCTATCAGAGACACCTCGCTGGGTTATGGCTACACCTTC. Amino acids: CSAIRDTSLGYGYTF. The V and J genes are TRBV29-1 and TRBJ1-2; unclear D gene. The germline V gene encodes CDR1 SQVTM and CDR2 ANQGSEA. The CDR3 covers 15 residues. V was shortened by 7 bases and J by 5 bases, with 23 bases between the two germline ends. The whole variable domain, remainder taken from reference TRBV29-1 and TRBJ1-2, is SAVISQKPSRDICQRGTSLTIQCQVDSQVTMMFWYRQQPGQSLTLIATANQGSEATYESGFVIDKFPISRPNLTFSTLTVSNMSPEDSSIYLCSAIRDTSLGYGYTFGSGTRLTVV.

This clonotype was observed a few times. The V call is TRBV7-6, the J call TRBJ2-3, with TRBD2 as a possible D gene (7 bases). V was shortened by 6 bases and J by 3 bases, with 16 bases between the two germline ends. The length of the CDR3 is 15 residues. Germline-derived CDR1 and CDR2 are SGHVS and FNYEAQ. CDR3 amino acids: CASRLRRGRTDTQYF. The CDR3 bases are TGTGCCAGCAGACTGAGGCGGGGGCGGACAGATACGCAGTATTTT.

The table lists this clonotype with many counts. This chain uses TRBV20-1 with TRBJ2-3; TRBD2 matches at 12 bases. This CDR3 is built from 15 residues. The V segment lost 5 bases and the J segment 5 bases; nucleotides outside the gene matches: 8. In germline, CDR1 is DFQATT, CDR2 SNEGSKA (reference sequence). The CDR3 nucleotides read TGCAGTGCTGTTCCGGCTAGCGGGAGGGTAGATACGCAGTATTTT. This gives the protein CSAVPASGRVDTQYF.

The J gene is TRBJ1-2, the V gene TRBV27, with a weak D call TRBD1 (5 bases). This CDR3 has 14 residues. The ends were cut back, 1 base at V and 1 base at J, with 7 bases in the middle. In germline, CDR1 is MNHEY, CDR2 SMNVEV (reference sequence). DNA for the CDR3: TGTGCCAGCAGTTTATACGGGGGTAACTATGGCTACACCTTC. Its translation is CASSLYGGNYGYTF.

CDR3 bases: TGCAGCGTTCGGCCCCTCGGGGATACGCAGTATTTT. Protein product: CSVRPLGDTQYF. The J gene is TRBJ2-3, the V gene TRBV29-1; no firm D call. The V gene's germline CDR1 is SQVTM and CDR2 ANQGSEA. This CDR3 is built from 12 residues. Trimming took 5 bases from V and 6 from J, leaving 12 bases between them.

About this clonotype: The junction shows a germline mismatch at one end, possibly a read error. This chain joins TRBV12-3 or TRBV12-4 and TRBJ2-3, with 14 bases identical to TRBD2. CDR3 length: 17 amino acids. The CDR3 DNA reads TGTGCCAGCAGTCCCGGGACTAGCGGGGGATACACAGATGCGCAGTATTTT. This gives the protein CASSPGTSGGYTDAQYF.

The rearrangement joins TRBV25-1 to TRBJ1-2; D is unresolved. The length of the CDR3 is 15 residues. Trimming shortened V by 1 base and J by 4 bases, and 13 bases separated the two germline ends. From germline, CDR1 is MGHDK and CDR2 SYGVNS. The chain's CDR3 is CASSEWREGPYGYTF. CDR3 coding DNA: TGTGCCAGCAGTGAATGGCGGGAGGGCCCCTATGGCTACACCTTC.

This chain uses TRBV7-8 with TRBJ2-3; no reliable D call. CDR1 SGHVS and CDR2 FQNEAQ come from the germline V gene. CDR3 length: 16 residues. The V and J ends lost 5 bases and 2 bases respectively, with 17 bases between them. The CDR3 spells CASSPDGTALTDTQYF. CDR3 DNA sequence: TGTGCCAGCAGCCCAGACGGTACGGCTCTCACAGATACGCAGTATTTT. Based on the CDR3 plus reference TRBV7-8 and TRBJ2-3, the full variable domain is GAGVSQSPRYKVAKRGQDVALRCDPISGHVSLFWYQQALGQGPEFLTYFQNEAQLDKSGLPSDRFFAERPEGSVSTLKIQRTQQEDSAVYLCASSPDGTALTDTQYFGPGTRLTVL.